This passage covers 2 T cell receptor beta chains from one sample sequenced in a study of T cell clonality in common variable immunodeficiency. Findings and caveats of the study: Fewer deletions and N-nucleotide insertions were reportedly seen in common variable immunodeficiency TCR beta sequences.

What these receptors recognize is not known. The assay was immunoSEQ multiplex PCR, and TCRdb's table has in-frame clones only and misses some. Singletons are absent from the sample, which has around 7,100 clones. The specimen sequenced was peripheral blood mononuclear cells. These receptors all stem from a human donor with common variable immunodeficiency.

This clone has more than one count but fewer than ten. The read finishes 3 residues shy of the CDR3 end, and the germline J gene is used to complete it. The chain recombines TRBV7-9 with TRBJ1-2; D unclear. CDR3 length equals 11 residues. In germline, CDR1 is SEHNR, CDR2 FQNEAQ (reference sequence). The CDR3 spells CASSLELGYTF. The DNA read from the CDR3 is TGTGCCAGCAGCTTAGAGCTCGGC.

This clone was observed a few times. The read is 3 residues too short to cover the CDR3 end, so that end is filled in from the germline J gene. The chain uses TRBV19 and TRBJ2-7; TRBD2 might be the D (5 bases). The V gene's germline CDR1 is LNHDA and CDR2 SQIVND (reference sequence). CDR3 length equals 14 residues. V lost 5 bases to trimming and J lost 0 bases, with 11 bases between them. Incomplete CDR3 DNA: TGTGCCAGTAGTGGAGCGGAACTCTCCTACGAG. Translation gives CASSGAELSYE. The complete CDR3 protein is CASSGAELSYEQYF.